These 27 T cell receptor beta chains were all obtained from the same sample, sequenced in a study of naive and memory T cell subsets (dated by TCRdb to 2015 to 2018). Sample treatment or condition, as interpreted from the label and publication: skin biopsy from PPD injection site in Mantoux-positive individual. The study described a robust, sensitive protocol for amplifying, sequencing and analyzing TCRs, using 3' ligation of a UMI-containing oligonucleotide to TCR cDNA. Library construction relied on UMI-ligation and nested PCR. Sequencing took place on an Illumina MiSeq. Four rounds of PCR, run with the SP2 primer together with nested alpha and beta constant region primers, were used to amplify the ligated cDNA. The public reads were quality trimmed at Q25 with fastp and then assembled into clones with MiXCR by TCRdb, keeping productive beta chains. Rows matching on CDR3 protein sequence are summarized as one entry with the most common DNA and genes. Counted in this sample were more than 30,000 distinct CDR3 sequences; under 8.5% of them appeared once. The top ten clones comprise approximately 3.1% of the sample.

The sequencing here drew on skin, taken from a tuberculin skin test site. These receptors came from an adult in good health.

The chain has TRBV5-5 and TRBJ1-1; D gene ambiguous. Looked up from germline, CDR1 is SGHKS and CDR2 is YYEKEE (reference sequence). The CDR3 contains 13 residues. V dropped 2 bases and J dropped 7 bases, with 12 bases sitting between them. The CDR3 here is CASSFIPTVEAFF. CDR3 nucleotides: TGTGCCAGCAGCTTTATCCCGACGGTTGAAGCTTTCTTT.

This clonotype was recorded many times. This chain joins TRBV18 and TRBJ2-5, with no clear D. From germline, CDR1 is KGHSH and CDR2 LQKENI. V was cut by 4 bases and J by 3 bases, with 3 bases left in between. This CDR3 has 11 residues. The CDR3 nucleotides are TGTGCCAGCTCACACGAAGAGACCCAGTACTTC. Protein sequence: CASSHEETQYF.

This clonotype was found many times. V gene TRBV5-1 combines with J gene TRBJ2-3; D is uncertain. Trimming left V 0 bases short and J 6 bases short, with 8 bases between. There are 13 residues in the CDR3. Per germline, CDR1 SGHRS and CDR2 YFSETQ. CDR3 sequence reads: CASSLAGRDTQYF. The DNA of the CDR3 is TGCGCCAGCAGCTTGGCCGGCAGGGATACGCAGTATTTT.

This clonotype was seen ten or more times. The rearrangement uses TRBV6-5 and TRBJ2-6; D gene unclear. The germline V gene has CDR1 MNHEY and CDR2 SVGAGI. The CDR3 has 18 amino acids. The V end lost 1 base, the J end lost 0 bases, and 13 bases lay between the germline ends. CDR3 protein: CASSYLEPFLSGANVLTF. In DNA form, the CDR3 reads TGTGCCAGCAGTTACTTAGAACCCTTCCTCTCTGGGGCCAACGTCCTGACTTTC.

The table lists this clonotype with many counts. The rearrangement links TRBV12-5 to TRBJ1-5; D perhaps matches TRBD1 (6 bases). Per germline, CDR1 LGHNT and CDR2 FRNRAP. The V gene lost 4 bases and the J gene lost 4 bases, with 14 bases spanning the gap. The CDR3 is made up of 15 amino acids. The CDR3 DNA reads TGTGCTAGTGGTTCAGGGGACGTTCGAAATCAGCCCCAGCATTTT. This translates into CASGSGDVRNQPQHF.

This clonotype was counted between two and nine times. V is TRBV5-1 and J is TRBJ1-1; no definite D call. The CDR3 is made up of 14 amino acids. Germline values: CDR1 SGHRS, CDR2 YFSETQ. The germline V and J ends were trimmed by 4 bases and 4 bases, with 14 bases remaining between them. CDR3 loop: CASSLIFGTTEAFF. The CDR3 DNA is TGCGCCAGCAGCCTTATCTTTGGTACCACTGAAGCTTTCTTT.

This clonotype was seen at least ten times. V usage is TRBV10-3 and J usage is TRBJ2-7; TRBD2 matches 7 bases. Per germline, CDR1 ENHRY and CDR2 SYGVKD. The CDR3 is 16 residues long. Trimming took 0 bases from V and 0 from J; bases not matched to a gene: 5. CDR3 region: CAISESGLAGSYEQYF. CDR3 nucleotide sequence: TGTGCCATCAGTGAGTCAGGGTTAGCGGGCTCCTACGAGCAGTACTTC.

This clonotype is termed medium-sized (0.01 to 0.1%). The gene calls are TRBV6-5 and TRBJ2-7; tentatively, D is TRBD2 (7 bases). The CDR3 is 15 amino acids. Trimming took off 2 bases at V and 3 bases at J, with 14 bases between the two ends. CDR1 and CDR2 from the germline V gene are MNHEY and SVGAGI. The CDR3: CASSYIGGGHYEQYF. CDR3 coding DNA: TGTGCCAGCAGTTACATTGGGGGGGGACACTACGAGCAGTACTTC.

This clonotype was counted only a few times. The chain combines TRBV11-2 with TRBJ1-2; D ambiguous. Trimming shortened V by 5 bases and J by 4 bases, and 11 bases separated the two germline ends. Germline CDR1 is SGHAT and CDR2 is FQNNGV. The CDR3 spans 13 residues. The CDR3 sequence: CASSPPGRYGYTF. CDR3 sequence (DNA): TGTGCCAGCAGCCCCCCAGGCCGCTATGGCTACACCTTC.

This clonotype came up many times. J is TRBJ2-5 and V is TRBV7-2; TRBD2 matches 11 bases. Trimming took 0 bases from V and 5 from J; bases not matched to a gene: 5. Germline CDR1 reads SGHTA; CDR2 reads FQGNSA. The CDR3 length is 16 residues. CDR3 loop: CASSLALAGGSETQYF. CDR3 sequence (DNA): TGTGCCAGCAGCTTAGCGCTAGCGGGGGGCTCGGAGACCCAGTACTTC.

This clonotype was picked up a small number of times. CDR3: CATSTRTGGLTGELFF. The DNA of the CDR3 is TGTGCCACCAGCACCAGGACAGGGGGCTTGACCGGGGAGCTGTTTTTT. The chain couples TRBV15 to TRBJ2-2; 11 positions match TRBD1. Germline V gene sequence: CDR1 LNHNV, CDR2 YYDKDF (reference sequence). Unmatched junction bases numbered 6, after V lost 4 bases and J lost 5 bases. The CDR3 has 16 residues.

This clonotype is termed medium-sized. The chain has TRBV29-1 and TRBJ1-2, with D possibly matching TRBD1 (5 bases). Germline V gene sequence: CDR1 SQVTM, CDR2 ANQGSEA. This CDR3 is 18 amino acids long. V was trimmed by 2 bases and J by 4 bases, leaving 26 bases between them. The CDR3 nucleotides are TGCAGCGTTGAATCCCGGCCAGCCGGGGACGCCATCGGCTATGGCTACACCTTC. It encodes CSVESRPAGDAIGYGYTF.

This clonotype is categorized as medium-sized. In DNA form, the CDR3 reads TGTGCCAGCACCCGACAGGGCAGCTCCTACGAGCAGTACTTC. Residues: CASTRQGSSYEQYF. V gene TRBV27 combines with J gene TRBJ2-7; 7 positions match TRBD1. This CDR3 has 14 residues. Looked up from germline, CDR1 is MNHEY and CDR2 is SMNVEV (reference sequence). V lost 7 bases to trimming and J lost 0 bases; unmatched junction nucleotides: 6.

This chain uses TRBV27 with TRBJ2-5; TRBD2 matches 12 bases. The V segment lost 5 bases and the J segment 2 bases; nucleotides outside the gene matches: 9. The CDR3 contains 17 residues. Germline CDR1 MNHEY, CDR2 SMNVEV (reference sequence). The DNA for the CDR3 is TGTGCCAGCAGTCCCCGGACTAGCGGGGCTTATCAAGAGACCCAGTACTTC. Residues: CASSPRTSGAYQETQYF.

The chain links TRBV9 to TRBJ1-2, with 8 bases matching TRBD1. CDR1 and CDR2 from the germline V gene are SGDLS and YYNGEE. V shed 0 bases and J 6 bases; nucleotides not matched to a gene: 4. The CDR3 runs to 14 residues. The CDR3 DNA is TGTGCCAGCAGCGTAGCAGGGGGCGCGCATGGCTACACCTTC. Encoded protein: CASSVAGGAHGYTF.

This clonotype was seen repeatedly, ten times or more. The V and J genes are TRBV5-1 and TRBJ2-2, with 12 bases identical to TRBD2. J was trimmed by 4 bases and V by 8 bases; bases with no gene match: 12. This CDR3 comprises 17 residues. The germline V gene has CDR1 SGHRS and CDR2 YFSETQ. The CDR3 DNA reads TGCGCCAGTCAGACTCCGGGACTAGCGGGTCTCACCGGGGAGCTGTTTTTT. Translating it yields CASQTPGLAGLTGELFF. The full variable domain, with the rest looked up from reference TRBV5-1 and TRBJ2-2, is KAGVTQTPRYLIKTRGQQVTLSCSPISGHRSVSWYQQTPGQGLQFLFEYFSETQRNKGNFPGRFSGRQFSNSRSEMNVSTLELGDSALYLCASQTPGLAGLTGELFFGEGSRLTVL.

At least ten counts were recorded for this clonotype. This chain joins TRBV7-9 and TRBJ2-5; D remains ambiguous. V dropped 1 base and J dropped 5 bases, with 14 bases sitting between them. There are 15 residues in the CDR3. CDR1 is SEHNR, CDR2 FQNEAQ, per germline (reference sequence). The CDR3 DNA reads as TGTGCCAGCAGCTTAGGTCGTCCGCCGAGGGAGACCCAGTACTTC. This encodes CASSLGRPPRETQYF. Complete variable domain (other parts from reference TRBV7-9 and TRBJ2-5): DTGVSQNPRHKITKRGQNVTFRCDPISEHNRLYWYRQTLGQGPEFLTYFQNEAQLEKSRLLSDRFSAERPKGSFSTLEIQRTEQGDSAMYLCASSLGRPPRETQYFGPGTRLLVL.

This clonotype was counted many times. The chain links TRBV20-1 to TRBJ2-7, with TRBD2 matching 11 bases. The CDR3 spans 14 residues. Germline lookup yields CDR1 DFQATT and CDR2 SNEGSKA (reference sequence). With 3 bases clipped from V and 3 bases from J, the junction kept 4 bases outside the gene matches. CDR3 nucleotides: TGCAGTGCTAGTTCCGGGACTAGCGGCTACGAGCAGTACTTC. Translating gives CSASSGTSGYEQYF.

By share, this clonotype counts as medium-sized (0.01 to 0.1%). The rearrangement joins TRBV3-1 to TRBJ2-3, with D possibly being TRBD1 (5 bases). Deletions cut 0 bases from V and 3 bases from J, with 16 bases between. Per germline, CDR1 LGHDT and CDR2 YNNKEL (reference sequence). The CDR3 has 17 residues. The CDR3 sequence is CASSQDSGRDRTDTQYF. CDR3 nucleotide sequence: TGTGCCAGCAGCCAAGATTCGGGCAGGGATCGTACAGATACGCAGTATTTT.

The table lists this clonotype with a count of one. This chain links TRBV6-5 with TRBJ1-1; D is undetermined. In germline, CDR1 is MNHEY, CDR2 SVGAGI. The CDR3 loop spans 14 amino acids. V lost 2 bases, J lost 6 bases, and 13 bases lay in between. CDR3 protein: CASSYGLGVAEAFF. The CDR3 DNA sequence: TGTGCCAGCAGTTACGGCCTGGGTGTCGCTGAAGCTTTCTTT.

This chain joins TRBV2 and TRBJ1-1, with D perhaps TRBD1 (6 bases). This CDR3 is built from 14 residues. Germline V gene data show CDR1 as SNHLY and CDR2 as FYNNEI. Trimming pared 8 bases from V and 0 bases from J, leaving 13 bases between. For the CDR3, the DNA is TGTGCCAGCGTCAGGGGCGCCGTGAACACTGAAGCTTTCTTT. Its protein product is CASVRGAVNTEAFF. Combining the CDR3 with reference TRBV2 and TRBJ1-1 gives the whole variable domain EPEVTQTPSHQVTQMGQEVILRCVPISNHLYFYWYRQILGQKVEFLVSFYNNEISEKSEIFDDQFSVERPDGSNFTLKIRSTKLEDSAMYFCASVRGAVNTEAFFGQGTRLTVV.

This clonotype was counted ten times or more. This chain uses TRBV12-3 or TRBV12-4 with TRBJ1-2; D remains unclear. The CDR3 length is 18 residues. Trimming shortened V by 0 bases and J by 5 bases, and 22 bases separated the two germline ends. The CDR3 DNA reads TGTGCCAGCAGTTTAGCCGGCCCGTTCAGGTCCGGGAATTATGGCTACACCTTC. Translation: CASSLAGPFRSGNYGYTF.

V is TRBV7-2 and J is TRBJ2-6, with 9 bases aligning to TRBD2. Germline lookup yields CDR1 SGHTA and CDR2 FQGNSA. There are 15 residues in the CDR3. Trimming at V came to 5 bases and at J to 2 bases, leaving 1 base not matched to a gene. The CDR3 sequence is CASSAGGAGANVLTF. DNA of the CDR3: TGTGCCAGCAGCGCGGGGGGGGCTGGGGCCAACGTCCTGACTTTC.

This clonotype came up a few times. This rearrangement joins TRBV7-9 to TRBJ2-1; 7 nucleotides match TRBD2. The CDR3 totals 16 residues. The J segment lost 9 bases and the V segment lost 1 base, leaving 12 bases of the junction unmatched. CDR1 is SEHNR, CDR2 FQNEAQ, per germline (reference sequence). CDR3 nucleotides: TGTGCCAGCAGCTTAGTGGGGGGGACTCCGAGTGGTGAGCAGTTCTTC. This gives the protein CASSLVGGTPSGEQFF.

This clonotype has a count of ten or more. The chain has TRBV7-6 and TRBJ2-2; D is perhaps TRBD2 (5 bases). Germline CDR1 reads SGHVS; CDR2 reads FNYEAQ. Trimming removed 5 bases from V and 3 bases from J, with 13 bases in between. The CDR3 is 15 amino acids. This CDR3 reads CASSEKRADTGELFF. The CDR3 region has the DNA TGTGCCAGCAGCGAGAAGAGGGCGGACACCGGGGAGCTGTTTTTT.

The gene calls are TRBV15 and TRBJ1-2; 8 bases match TRBD1. V was clipped by 3 bases and J by 7 bases; unmatched bases: 10. The CDR3 contains 15 residues. The V gene's germline CDR1 is LNHNV and CDR2 YYDKDF (reference sequence). The CDR3 region is CATSRSDREDFGYTF. CDR3 bases: TGTGCCACCAGCAGGTCGGACAGGGAGGATTTTGGCTACACCTTC.

The CDR3 region is CASSQDGDRGYTF. The CDR3 bases are TGCGCCAGCAGCCAAGATGGAGACAGAGGCTACACCTTC. J is TRBJ1-2 and V is TRBV4-1; a possible D gene is TRBD1 (5 bases). The CDR3 consists of 13 residues. The ends were cut back, 0 bases at V and 8 bases at J, with 10 bases in the middle. Per germline, CDR1 MGHRA and CDR2 YSYEKL.